The 16 T cell receptor beta chains presented below share a single source sample, sequenced in a study of blood T cells in healthy people across ages. The second PCR ran about 7 to 12 cycles with a sample-barcoded 5' primer and J-beta primers. MiXCR, applied by TCRdb to the 5' RACE reads, yields one record per CDR3 protein. The table has about 1.6 million distinct CDR3 sequences, about 31% seen once. Material: blood. These receptor sequences come from a woman aged 30 to 39 in good health.

On this clonotype itself: A read error may account for a junction end that differs from germline. The chain joins TRBV27 to TRBJ1-2; D call uncertain. Germline CDR1 is MNHEY and CDR2 is SMNVEV (reference sequence). The CDR3 consists of 14 residues. CDR3 in amino acids: CAGSPRTASYGYTF. The CDR3 region has the DNA TGTGCCGGCAGTCCCCGGACGGCCTCCTATGGCTACACCTTC.

This clonotype was recorded a few times. The chain joins TRBV7-3 to TRBJ2-1; D is ambiguous. The CDR3 runs 15 residues. V dropped 5 bases and J dropped 0 bases, with 11 bases sitting between them. CDR1 SGHTA and CDR2 FQGTGA come from the germline V gene. The DNA of the CDR3 is TGTGCCAGCAGCACCATACACTACTCCTACAATGAGCAGTTCTTC. Protein sequence: CASSTIHYSYNEQFF.

The CDR3 DNA reads as TGCAGCGTTGGAGGGGTAGCTGGAATCGATGAGCAGTTCTTC. Its translation is CSVGGVAGIDEQFF. The chain joins TRBV29-1 to TRBJ2-1, with D perhaps being TRBD1 or TRBD2 (5 bases each). Germline V gene data show CDR1 as SQVTM and CDR2 as ANQGSEA. This CDR3 contains 14 residues. The germline V and J ends were trimmed by 4 bases and 8 bases, with 18 bases remaining between them.

The genes are TRBV20-1 and TRBJ2-5; D perhaps matches TRBD1 (5 bases). The CDR3 is 15 residues long. Germline CDR1 DFQATT, CDR2 SNEGSKA (reference sequence). V lost 0 bases and J 1 base, leaving 12 bases between the germline ends. The CDR3 is CSARDYQRGQETQYF. CDR3 bases: TGCAGTGCTAGAGATTACCAAAGGGGCCAAGAGACCCAGTACTTC.

The chain uses TRBV29-1 and TRBJ2-1; a possible D gene is TRBD1 (6 bases). Trimming left V 6 bases short and J 4 bases short, with 13 bases between. This CDR3 is 13 amino acids long. Germline V CDR1 and CDR2: SQVTM, ANQGSEA. The CDR3 DNA sequence: TGCAGCGTAGGGGGACGTAGGTACAATGAGCAGTTCTTC. Amino acids: CSVGGRRYNEQFF.

This clonotype was seen only a few times. Sequence at one end of the junction differs from germline and may be a read error. The chain couples TRBV7-3 to TRBJ2-3; D perhaps matches TRBD1 (6 bases). The CDR3 covers 17 residues. Looked up from germline, CDR1 is SGHTA and CDR2 is FQGTGA. CDR3 in amino acids: CASSSFLDRTSTDTQYF. The CDR3 nucleotides are TGTGCCAGTAGCTCCTTTCTGGACAGAACTAGCACAGATACGCAGTATTTT. The full variable domain, rest sourced from reference TRBV7-3 and TRBJ2-3, is GAGVSQTPSNKVTEKGKYVELRCDPISGHTALYWYRQSLGQGPEFLIYFQGTGAADDSGLPNDRFFAVRPEGSVSTLKIQRTERGDSAVYLCASSSFLDRTSTDTQYFGPGTRLTVL.

This clonotype came up a few times. This chain uses TRBV2 with TRBJ2-3, with 7 bases matching TRBD2. The CDR3 consists of 15 residues. V lost 3 bases and J lost 2; bases outside the gene matches: 5. CDR1 and CDR2 from the germline V gene are SNHLY and FYNNEI. CDR3 loop: CASSDSGVNTDTQYF. The CDR3 bases are TGTGCCAGCAGTGACAGCGGGGTGAACACAGATACGCAGTATTTT.

The chain carries TRBV29-1 and TRBJ1-2, with D possibly being TRBD1 (6 bases). CDR3 length: 12 amino acids. The V gene lost 8 bases and the J gene lost 6 bases, with 16 bases spanning the gap. The germline V gene encodes CDR1 SQVTM and CDR2 ANQGSEA. The chain's CDR3 is CSSRDNGNGYTF. The CDR3 DNA is TGCAGCTCGAGGGACAATGGCAATGGCTACACCTTC.

This clonotype was seen more than once but under ten times. A read error may account for a junction end that differs from germline. The rearrangement joins TRBV5-1 to TRBJ1-4; D might be TRBD1 (6 bases). In germline, CDR1 is SGHRS, CDR2 YFSETQ. The CDR3 sequence is 16 residues long. For the CDR3, the DNA is TGCGCCAGCAGCCCCGGGACAAAGGGACCAGATGAAAAACGGTTTTTT. The encoded protein is CASSPGTKGPDEKRFF.

Only one count was recorded for this clonotype. At one end, the junction sequence differs from germline, possibly due to a read error. This chain uses TRBV19 with TRBJ1-5, with D possibly matching TRBD1 (6 bases). The CDR3 loop spans 16 amino acids. CDR1 and CDR2 from the germline V gene are LNHDA and SQIVND (reference sequence). The CDR3 DNA sequence: TGTGCCAGTAGTAGTGACAGGACCCTTAGCAATCAACCCCAGCATTTT. Protein product: CASSSDRTLSNQPQHF.

The gene calls are TRBV2 and TRBJ2-4; 10 bases are shared with TRBD1. The V gene end was trimmed by 7 bases and the J gene end by 4 bases; junction bases not matched to a gene: 1. This CDR3 has 13 amino acids. The germline gives CDR1 SNHLY, CDR2 FYNNEI. The CDR3 is CASMGQGKNIQYF. The CDR3 nucleotides are TGTGCCAGCATGGGACAGGGGAAAAACATTCAGTACTTC.

The chain recombines TRBV12-3 or TRBV12-4 with TRBJ2-3; 10 bases line up with TRBD2. The CDR3 contains 18 residues. J gave up 0 bases and V 6 bases, and 12 bases lay outside the gene matches. CDR3 loop: CASSPPSGGGPSTDTQYF. CDR3 DNA: TGTGCCAGCAGCCCCCCAAGCGGGGGGGGCCCTAGCACAGATACGCAGTATTTT.

The chain combines TRBV24-1 with TRBJ1-2; D might be TRBD1 (6 bases). The CDR3 loop spans 19 amino acids. The V gene's germline CDR1 is KGHDR and CDR2 SFDVKD. Deletions cut 3 bases from V and 3 bases from J, with 25 bases between. The DNA of the CDR3 is TGTGCCACCAGTGATGGGGGACAATATACAGGGAGCTCGGACTATGGCTACACCTTC. This sequence encodes CATSDGGQYTGSSDYGYTF.

This clonotype was picked up many times. The rearrangement links TRBV5-1 to TRBJ2-1; no reliable D call. With 4 bases removed from V and 8 bases from J, the gap between germline ends came to 16 bases. Germline CDR1 is SGHRS and CDR2 is YFSETQ. The CDR3 runs 14 residues. This CDR3 is CASSPGPTTHEQFF. In DNA, the CDR3 is TGCGCCAGCAGCCCGGGCCCTACTACCCATGAGCAGTTCTTC.

This clonotype occurred a few times. This chain links TRBV9 with TRBJ2-1; D gene ambiguous. The CDR3 loop spans 16 amino acids. V was shortened by 3 bases and J by 0 bases, with 13 bases between the two germline ends. Germline CDR1 and CDR2: SGDLS and YYNGEE. CDR3 coding DNA: TGTGCCAGCAGCGCGACCCTAAAGAGCTCCTACAATGAGCAGTTCTTC. The encoded protein is CASSATLKSSYNEQFF.

This clonotype came up a few times. The chain has TRBV15 and TRBJ2-5; 9 positions match TRBD2. Looked up from germline, CDR1 is LNHNV and CDR2 is YYDKDF (reference sequence). The CDR3 spans 16 residues. V was clipped by 0 bases and J by 5 bases; unmatched bases: 7. The CDR3 spells CATSRDGGRAVETQYF. The CDR3 DNA follows: TGTGCCACCAGCAGAGATGGCGGGAGGGCCGTCGAGACCCAGTACTTC.